The next 15 T cell receptor beta chains were all read from a single sample in a study of blood T cell repertoires in COVID-19. Libraries were prepared by immunoSEQ multiplex PCR; TCRdb keeps only in-frame clonotypes and omits some of them. This table has roughly 200,000 clones, approximately 85% appearing once. The sample taken for sequencing was peripheral blood. These receptors were obtained from an older woman with acute or convalescent COVID-19.

The genes are TRBV28 and TRBJ1-5; unclear D gene. V gave up 5 bases and J gave up 2 bases, with 7 bases separating them. This CDR3 region has 13 residues. From germline, CDR1 is MDHEN and CDR2 SYDVKM. The CDR3 DNA is TGTGCCAGCAGTATAGAGGGCAATCAGCCCCAGCATTTT. This encodes CASSIEGNQPQHF.

The chain joins TRBV27 to TRBJ2-3; perhaps TRBD2 as D (6 bases). V lost 5 bases and J 0 bases, leaving 18 bases between the germline ends. CDR3 length: 17 residues. Germline V gives CDR1 MNHEY, CDR2 SMNVEV (reference sequence). The CDR3 is CASSPRLLAVSTDTQYF. CDR3 DNA: TGTGCCAGCAGTCCAAGGTTACTAGCAGTTAGCACAGATACGCAGTATTTT.

This sequence joins TRBV5-1 and TRBJ2-1, with TRBD2 identical over 10 bases. Looked up from germline, CDR1 is SGHRS and CDR2 is YFSETQ. The CDR3 consists of 14 residues. The V gene end was trimmed by 3 bases and the J gene end by 6 bases; junction bases not matched to a gene: 3. The CDR3 is CASSSLAGVNEQFF. The CDR3 DNA reads TGCGCCAGCAGCTCCCTAGCGGGAGTCAATGAGCAGTTCTTC.

The rearrangement joins TRBV15 to TRBJ2-6; D is ambiguous. Trimming took 0 bases from V and 3 from J, leaving 12 bases between them. CDR1 LNHNV and CDR2 YYDKDF come from the germline V gene (reference sequence). This CDR3 has 17 amino acids. The CDR3 sequence is CATSRDLWSGGANVLTF. The CDR3 DNA is TGTGCCACCAGCAGAGATCTATGGTCGGGTGGGGCCAACGTCCTGACTTTC.

V gene TRBV28 combines with J gene TRBJ1-2; possibly TRBD1 for D (6 bases). Trimming took 8 bases from V and 3 from J, leaving 13 bases between them. Germline assignment: CDR1 MDHEN and CDR2 SYDVKM. The CDR3 length is 13 residues. CDR3 coding DNA: TGTGCCAGCTACCGGCCAGGGGACTATGGCTACACCTTC. Protein product: CASYRPGDYGYTF.

The genes are TRBV7-9 and TRBJ1-1; D perhaps matches TRBD1 (5 bases). Germline CDR1 reads SEHNR; CDR2 reads FQNEAQ (reference sequence). This CDR3 comprises 13 residues. V gave up 11 bases and J gave up 2 bases, with 15 bases separating them. The CDR3 coding sequence is TGTGCCGCCAGCCGGGGGAGAAACACTGAAGCTTTCTTT. Translating gives CAASRGRNTEAFF.

The genes are TRBV12-3 or TRBV12-4 and TRBJ1-1; D possibly corresponds to TRBD1 (6 bases). The CDR3 covers 12 residues. Trimming took 9 bases from V and 2 from J, leaving 10 bases between them. CDR3 sequence reads: CASRGGNTEAFF. The CDR3 nucleotides are TGTGCCAGTCGGGGGGGCAACACTGAAGCTTTCTTT.

This clone was seen only a few times. This chain uses TRBV12-3 or TRBV12-4 with TRBJ2-2; TRBD2 aligns across 8 bases. V dropped 5 bases and J dropped 11; count of bases not matched to a gene: 7. This CDR3 comprises 13 residues. The CDR3 sequence: CASSLSGARELFF. The CDR3 DNA reads TGTGCCAGCAGTCTTAGCGGGGCCCGCGAGCTGTTTTTT.

The chain combines TRBV15 with TRBJ2-1; 8 positions agree with TRBD2. The germline CDR1 and CDR2 sequences are LNHNV and YYDKDF (reference sequence). The CDR3 loop spans 13 amino acids. V lost 0 bases, J lost 16 bases, and 8 bases stayed unmatched. DNA of the CDR3: TGTGCCACCAGCAGAGAAATACCGGGACTAGACTTCTTC. This encodes CATSREIPGLDFF.

This chain connects TRBV11-3 to TRBJ1-1; D possibly corresponds to TRBD1 (5 bases). There are 16 residues in the CDR3. Germline CDR1 and CDR2: SGHNT and YENEEA. Trimming left V 4 bases short and J 5 bases short, with 20 bases between. Written as DNA, the CDR3 is TGTGCCAGCAGCTCCTTATCGGGGGGTGGTAGGACTGAAGCTTTCTTT. It specifies CASSSLSGGGRTEAFF.

This clone was seen just once. The chain joins TRBV5-1 to TRBJ1-1, with 7 positions matching TRBD1. This CDR3 is 17 amino acids long. V shed 4 bases and J 4 bases; nucleotides not matched to a gene: 16. Germline V lookup: CDR1 SGHRS, CDR2 YFSETQ. CDR3 residues: CASSDLTGRRESTEAFF. The CDR3 nucleotides read TGCGCCAGCAGCGACTTGACAGGGAGGAGAGAGAGCACTGAAGCTTTCTTT.

V is TRBV18 and J is TRBJ1-3; D is possibly TRBD1 (6 bases). The CDR3 contains 16 residues. Trimming removed 1 base from V and 1 base from J, with 11 bases in between. CDR1 is KGHSH and CDR2 is LQKENI in the germline V gene. The DNA of the CDR3 is TGTGCCAGCTCACCACGGACAGTTACATCTGGAAACACCATATATTTT. It specifies CASSPRTVTSGNTIYF.

This clone has a single count. The chain combines TRBV3-1 (or the pseudogene TRBV3-2) with TRBJ1-2, with 7 bases matching TRBD1. Germline lookup yields CDR1 LGHDT and CDR2 YNNKEL (reference sequence). CDR3 length equals 12 residues. Trimming removed 2 bases from V and 8 bases from J; junction bases left unmatched: 2. For the CDR3, the DNA is TGTGCCAGCAGCCAACAGACAGGGGGCTACACCTTC. Encoded protein: CASSQQTGGYTF.

The table lists this clone with a count of one. This chain's CDR3 is CASSQGVRGTSGRGEQFF. For the CDR3, the DNA is TGTGCCAGCAGTCAGGGGGTCCGCGGGACTAGCGGTCGTGGTGAGCAGTTCTTC. The chain joins TRBV6-6 to TRBJ2-1; TRBD2 matches at 11 bases. The junction had 18 bases not matched to a gene; V was cut back by 5 bases and J by 9 bases. CDR3 length: 18 amino acids. The germline V gene has CDR1 MNHNY and CDR2 SVGAGI (reference sequence).

The chain recombines TRBV28 with TRBJ1-1; D is ambiguous. This CDR3 region has 15 residues. Germline values: CDR1 MDHEN, CDR2 SYDVKM. V lost 9 bases to trimming and J lost 5 bases, with 22 bases between them. The DNA for the CDR3 is TGTGCCAGTTTGGCCCCTCGGGGTTCGATGACTGAAGCTTTCTTT. Its protein product is CASLAPRGSMTEAFF.